Given below is one T cell receptor beta chain in context. Antigen unknown. TCR beta cDNA was prepared out of around 460 ng total RNA by means of a constant-region primer. Generation of the TCR beta libraries relied on three nested multiplex PCR rounds using slightly modified ARM-PCR. Rounds one and two of PCR, each of 10 to 11 cycles, were primed with TRBV1-TRBV30 forward primers and a C-beta reverse primer. TCRdb re-called the multiplex PCR reads through MiXCR, storing one row per CDR3 protein. The sample holds roughly 30,000 distinct CDR3 sequences; roughly four fifths are singletons and the top ten take roughly a third. For each extraction, RNA and DNA were obtained together from approximately 20-30 mg of unsorted bulk tissue. This entry is derived from a study of tumor-infiltrating lymphocytes in primary liver carcinoma. Study results and limitations: Only about 7-25% of top clones occurred in every one of the five tumor regions.

The V and J ends lost 7 bases and 3 bases respectively, with 22 bases between them. The CDR3 runs to 16 residues. In germline, CDR1 is MNHNS, CDR2 SASEGT. This chain connects TRBV6-1 to TRBJ2-7, with a possible D match to TRBD2 (6 bases). This clonotype was obtained from a man aged 35 to 55 with primary liver carcinoma and hepatitis B virus infection. Sample: liver tumor tissue from sampling region 5. Regarding subset: tumor region T5, tumor centre. In DNA form, the CDR3 reads TGTGCCAGCATCTCTACGGGGACTGACGGGAACTACGAGCAGTACTTC. Translated: CASISTGTDGNYEQYF.